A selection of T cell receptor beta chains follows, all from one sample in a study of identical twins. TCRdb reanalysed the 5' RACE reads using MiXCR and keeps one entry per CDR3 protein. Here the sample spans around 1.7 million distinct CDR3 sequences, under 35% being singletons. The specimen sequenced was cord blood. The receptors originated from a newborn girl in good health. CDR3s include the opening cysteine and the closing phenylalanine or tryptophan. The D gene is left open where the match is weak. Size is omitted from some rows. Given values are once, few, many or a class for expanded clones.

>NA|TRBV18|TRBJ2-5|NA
CASSPRRTAGQETQYF
TGTGCCAGCTCACCAAGACGGACAGCAGGACAAGAGACCCAGTACTTC
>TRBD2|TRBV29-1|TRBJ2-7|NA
CSVDSAGGGEQYF
TGCAGCGTTGACTCCGCGGGAGGAGGCGAGCAGTACTTC
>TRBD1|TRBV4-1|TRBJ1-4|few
CASSPRGQGAFEKLFF
TGCGCCAGCAGCCCCCGCGGACAGGGAGCCTTTGAAAAACTGTTTTTT
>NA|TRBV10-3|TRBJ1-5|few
CAISGQASNQPQHF
TGTGCCATCAGTGGACAGGCGAGCAATCAGCCCCAGCATTTT
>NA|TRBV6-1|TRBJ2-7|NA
CASRPAPLYEQYF
TGTGCCAGCAGGCCAGCGCCACTCTACGAGCAGTACTTC
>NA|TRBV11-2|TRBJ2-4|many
CASSSGSEYKNIQYF
TGTGCCAGCAGCTCAGGGTCCGAGTACAAGAACATTCAGTACTTC
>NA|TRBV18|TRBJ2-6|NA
CASSLPVRPASLGANVLTF
TGTGCCAGCTCACTTCCCGTAAGACCTGCCTCTCTGGGGGCCAACGTCCTGACTTTC
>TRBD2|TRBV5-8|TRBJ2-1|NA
CASSLFASGLLVDEQFF
TGTGCCAGCAGCTTGTTCGCTAGCGGACTTCTAGTGGATGAGCAGTTCTTC
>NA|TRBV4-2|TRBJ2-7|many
CASSQAWAFPYEQYF
TGTGCCAGCAGCCAAGCTTGGGCCTTCCCCTACGAGCAGTACTTC
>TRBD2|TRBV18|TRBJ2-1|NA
CVSSPKRERSDEQFF
TGTGTCAGCTCACCAAAGCGGGAGAGGTCAGATGAGCAGTTCTTC
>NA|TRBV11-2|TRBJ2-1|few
CASSPVAVYNEQFF
TGTGCCAGCAGCCCAGTAGCGGTATACAATGAGCAGTTCTTC